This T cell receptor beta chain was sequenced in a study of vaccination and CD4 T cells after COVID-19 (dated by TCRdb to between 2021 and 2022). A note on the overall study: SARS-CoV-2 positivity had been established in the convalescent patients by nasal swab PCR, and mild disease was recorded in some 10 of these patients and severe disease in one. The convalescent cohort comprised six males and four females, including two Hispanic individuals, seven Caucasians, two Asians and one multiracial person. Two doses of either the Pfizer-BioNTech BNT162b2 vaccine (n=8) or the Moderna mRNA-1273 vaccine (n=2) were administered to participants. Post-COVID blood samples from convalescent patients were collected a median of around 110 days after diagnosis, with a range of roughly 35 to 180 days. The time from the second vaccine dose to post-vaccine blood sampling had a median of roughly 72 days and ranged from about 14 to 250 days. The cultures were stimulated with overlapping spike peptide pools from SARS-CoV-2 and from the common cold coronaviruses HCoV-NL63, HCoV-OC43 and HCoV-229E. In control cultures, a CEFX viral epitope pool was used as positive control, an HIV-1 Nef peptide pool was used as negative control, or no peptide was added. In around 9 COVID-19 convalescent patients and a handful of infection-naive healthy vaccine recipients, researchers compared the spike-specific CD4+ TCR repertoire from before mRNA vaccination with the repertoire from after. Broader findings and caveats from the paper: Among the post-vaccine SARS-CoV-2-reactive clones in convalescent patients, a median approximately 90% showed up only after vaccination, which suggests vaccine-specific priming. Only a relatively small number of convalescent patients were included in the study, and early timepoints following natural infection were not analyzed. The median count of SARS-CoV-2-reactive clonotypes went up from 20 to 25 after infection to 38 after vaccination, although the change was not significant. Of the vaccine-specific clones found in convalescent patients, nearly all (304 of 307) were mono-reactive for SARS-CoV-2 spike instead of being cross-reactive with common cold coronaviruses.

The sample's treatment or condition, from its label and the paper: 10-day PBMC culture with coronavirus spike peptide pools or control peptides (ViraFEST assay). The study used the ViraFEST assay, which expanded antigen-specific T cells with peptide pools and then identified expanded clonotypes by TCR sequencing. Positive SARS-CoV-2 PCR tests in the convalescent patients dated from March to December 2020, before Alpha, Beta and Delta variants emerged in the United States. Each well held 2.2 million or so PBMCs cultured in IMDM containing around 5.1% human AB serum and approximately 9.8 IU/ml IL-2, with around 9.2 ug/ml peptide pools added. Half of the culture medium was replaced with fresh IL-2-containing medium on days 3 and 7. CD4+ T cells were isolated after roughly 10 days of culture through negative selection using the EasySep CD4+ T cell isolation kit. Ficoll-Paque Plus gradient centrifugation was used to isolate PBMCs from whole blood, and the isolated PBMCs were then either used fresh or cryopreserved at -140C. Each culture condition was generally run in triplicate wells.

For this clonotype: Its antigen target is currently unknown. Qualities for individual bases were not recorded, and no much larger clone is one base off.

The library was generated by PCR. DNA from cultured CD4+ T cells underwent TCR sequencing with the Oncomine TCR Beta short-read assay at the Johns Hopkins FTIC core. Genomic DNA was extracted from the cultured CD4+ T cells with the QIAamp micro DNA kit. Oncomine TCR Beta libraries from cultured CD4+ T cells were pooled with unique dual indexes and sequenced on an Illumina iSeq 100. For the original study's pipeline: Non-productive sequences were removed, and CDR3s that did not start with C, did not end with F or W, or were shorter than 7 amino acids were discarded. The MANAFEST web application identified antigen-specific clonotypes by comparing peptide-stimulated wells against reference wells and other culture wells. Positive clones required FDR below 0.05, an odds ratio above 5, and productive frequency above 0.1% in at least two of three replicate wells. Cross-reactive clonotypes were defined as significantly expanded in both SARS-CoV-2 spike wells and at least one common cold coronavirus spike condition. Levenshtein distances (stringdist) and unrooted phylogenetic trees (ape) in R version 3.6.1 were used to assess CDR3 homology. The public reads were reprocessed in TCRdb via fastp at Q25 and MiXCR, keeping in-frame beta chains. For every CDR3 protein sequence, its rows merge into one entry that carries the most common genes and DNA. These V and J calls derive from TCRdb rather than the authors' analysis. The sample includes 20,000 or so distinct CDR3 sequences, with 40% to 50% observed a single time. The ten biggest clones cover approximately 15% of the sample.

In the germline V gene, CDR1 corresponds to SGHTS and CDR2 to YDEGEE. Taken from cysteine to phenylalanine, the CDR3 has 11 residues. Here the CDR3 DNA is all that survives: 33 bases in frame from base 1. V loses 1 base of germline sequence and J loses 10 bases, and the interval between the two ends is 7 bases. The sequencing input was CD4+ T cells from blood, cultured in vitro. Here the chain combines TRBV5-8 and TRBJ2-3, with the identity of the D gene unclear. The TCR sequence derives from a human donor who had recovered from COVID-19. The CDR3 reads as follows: CASSLKGSQYF. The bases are TGTGCCAGCAGCTTGAAGGGATCGCAGTATTTT.